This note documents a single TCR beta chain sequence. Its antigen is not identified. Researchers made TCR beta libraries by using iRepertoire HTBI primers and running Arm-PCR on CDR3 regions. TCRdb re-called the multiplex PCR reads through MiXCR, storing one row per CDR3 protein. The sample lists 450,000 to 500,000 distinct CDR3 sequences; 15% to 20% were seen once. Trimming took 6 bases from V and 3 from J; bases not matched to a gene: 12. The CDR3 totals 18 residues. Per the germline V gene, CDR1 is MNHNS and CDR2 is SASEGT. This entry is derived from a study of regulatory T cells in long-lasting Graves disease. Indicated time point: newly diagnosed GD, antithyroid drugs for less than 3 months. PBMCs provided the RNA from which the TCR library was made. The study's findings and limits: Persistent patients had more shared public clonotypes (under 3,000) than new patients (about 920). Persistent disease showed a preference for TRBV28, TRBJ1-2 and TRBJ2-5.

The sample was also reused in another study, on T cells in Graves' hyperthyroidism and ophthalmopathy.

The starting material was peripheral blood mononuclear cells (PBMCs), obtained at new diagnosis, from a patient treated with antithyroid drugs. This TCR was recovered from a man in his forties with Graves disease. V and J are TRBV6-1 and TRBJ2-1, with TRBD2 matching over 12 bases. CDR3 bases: TGTGCCAGCAGGAACGGGGCTAGCGGGAGGGCCTACTACAATGAGCAGTTCTTC. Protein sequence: CASRNGASGRAYYNEQFF.